Each of the 22 T cell receptor beta chains below was sequenced from the same sample in a study of T-cell reconstitution after alpha-beta-depleted transplantation in children. Unique molecular identifiers were built into the TCRbeta library. Each CDR3 protein gets one entry after TCRdb re-called the PCR reads with MiXCR. The sample contains about 440,000 distinct CDR3 sequences, about 45% of which appear only once. The sample in question was PBMCs, obtained before TCRalphabeta/CD19-depleted stem cell transplant. These receptors all come from a girl under 10 years old with aplastic anemia, due to receive a stem cell transplant.

The chain joins TRBV7-3 to TRBJ1-2; 11 nucleotides line up with TRBD1. This CDR3 spans 14 amino acids. Trimming took 5 bases from V and 8 from J; bases not matched to a gene: 7. Germline loops: CDR1 SGHTA, CDR2 FQGTGA. CDR3 in amino acids: CASSPGTGGVGYTF. As DNA, the CDR3 is TGTGCCAGCAGCCCAGGGACAGGGGGTGTCGGCTACACCTTC.

This chain uses TRBV5-5 with TRBJ1-4; a weak D match, TRBD1 (6 bases). Germline loops: CDR1 SGHKS, CDR2 YYEKEE (reference sequence). V lost 4 bases and J 3 bases, leaving 13 bases between the germline ends. The CDR3 is 15 residues long. The chain's CDR3 is CASSPTDRSNEKLFF. CDR3 bases: TGTGCCAGCAGCCCTACCGACAGGTCTAATGAAAAACTGTTTTTT.

This clonotype was detected once. The rearrangement links TRBV5-1 to TRBJ2-3; TRBD2 aligns across 11 bases. The trim removed 2 bases at V and 6 bases at J, leaving 5 bases unmatched. Germline CDR1 and CDR2: SGHRS and YFSETQ. The CDR3 sequence is 15 residues long. The CDR3 DNA is TGCGCCAGCAGCTTCGAGGCTAGCGGGAGGGATACGCAGTATTTT. Its protein product is CASSFEASGRDTQYF.

The chain uses TRBV11-2 and TRBJ1-5; D possibly corresponds to TRBD1 (6 bases). The CDR3 sequence is 15 residues long. Germline CDR1 and CDR2: SGHAT and FQNNGV. The V end was cut by 3 bases, the J end by 6 bases, with 15 bases between. Here the CDR3 reads CASSFKGGGSQPQHF. The CDR3 nucleotides read TGTGCCAGCAGCTTTAAGGGGGGGGGCAGTCAGCCCCAGCATTTT.

This clonotype has at least ten counts. This chain joins TRBV7-2 and TRBJ1-5; D remains unclear. With 2 bases removed from V and 5 bases from J, the gap between germline ends came to 7 bases. The length of the CDR3 is 13 residues. From germline, CDR1 is SGHTA and CDR2 FQGNSA. The CDR3 loop is CASSLFRDQPQHF. For the CDR3, the DNA is TGTGCCAGCAGCTTATTTAGGGATCAGCCCCAGCATTTT.

This clonotype came up many times. The chain is built from TRBV29-1 and TRBJ2-7; D is possibly TRBD1 (5 bases). The V gene lost 5 bases and the J gene lost 0 bases, with 11 bases spanning the gap. The germline gives CDR1 SQVTM, CDR2 ANQGSEA. This CDR3 spans 13 amino acids. The chain's CDR3 is CSVQGATSYEQYF. The CDR3 DNA reads TGCAGCGTTCAGGGCGCGACCTCCTACGAGCAGTACTTC.

The chain has TRBV7-2 and TRBJ1-1; D gene ambiguous. V was trimmed by 6 bases and J by 4 bases, leaving 15 bases between them. This CDR3 has 14 residues. Germline V CDR1 and CDR2: SGHTA, FQGNSA. The CDR3 sequence is CASSPGGWGTEAFF. DNA for the CDR3: TGTGCCAGCAGTCCGGGAGGCTGGGGCACTGAAGCTTTCTTT.

This rearrangement joins TRBV6-5 to TRBJ2-3; 9 positions agree with TRBD1. J lost 0 bases, V lost 2 bases, and 9 bases had no gene match. Germline lookup yields CDR1 MNHEY and CDR2 SVGAGI. The length of the CDR3 is 18 residues. The CDR3 DNA follows: TGTGCCAGCAGTTACCTGAACCGGGACAGGGAGAGCACAGATACGCAGTATTTT. This gives the protein CASSYLNRDRESTDTQYF.

This clonotype was seen many times. The chain recombines TRBV9 with TRBJ1-1; D is undetermined. The CDR3 sequence is 15 residues long. The germline V gene has CDR1 SGDLS and CDR2 YYNGEE. Between the trimmed V and J ends, which lost 0 bases and 2 bases, there was a span of 11 bases. The CDR3 DNA follows: TGTGCCAGCAGCGTAGGACCTCCCGGTAACACTGAAGCTTTCTTT. Translated: CASSVGPPGNTEAFF.

The table lists this clonotype with a count of one. The chain couples TRBV5-1 to TRBJ2-2, with D possibly TRBD1 on 6 matching bases. CDR3 size: 14 residues. Looked up from germline, CDR1 is SGHRS and CDR2 is YFSETQ. The V and J ends lost 4 bases and 6 bases respectively, with 13 bases between them. CDR3 DNA: TGCGCCAGCAGCCCGGATGACAGGCCCGGGGAGCTGTTTTTT. Translated, it gives CASSPDDRPGELFF.

The J gene is TRBJ2-7, the V gene TRBV20-1; 8 bases map to TRBD1. Germline assignment: CDR1 DFQATT and CDR2 SNEGSKA (reference sequence). The CDR3 extends over 14 amino acids. V shed 4 bases, J shed 4 bases, and the junction held 9 bases outside the gene matches. The CDR3 coding sequence is TGCAGTGCTACCTTGACAGGGGAAGTGTACGAGCAGTACTTC. This gives the protein CSATLTGEVYEQYF.

The CDR3 DNA reads TGTGCCATCAGTAGACAGATCCCTTCCTACGAGCAGTACTTC. The encoded protein is CAISRQIPSYEQYF. The chain couples TRBV10-3 to TRBJ2-7, with D possibly TRBD1 on 5 matching bases. The germline CDR1 and CDR2 sequences are ENHRY and SYGVKD. Deletions cut 5 bases from V and 1 base from J, with 12 bases between. CDR3 length: 14 amino acids.

This clonotype was observed a few times. The CDR3 spells CATARASSYNEQFF. The CDR3 bases are TGTGCCACAGCAAGAGCGAGCTCCTACAATGAGCAGTTCTTC. The genes are TRBV6-5 and TRBJ2-1; D unclear. Looked up from germline, CDR1 is MNHEY and CDR2 is SVGAGI. The CDR3 consists of 14 residues. Between the trimmed V and J ends, which lost 10 bases and 0 bases, there was a span of 13 bases.

This clonotype was counted between two and nine times. This chain connects TRBV6-1 to TRBJ1-4, with TRBD1 identical over 8 bases. Germline CDR1 reads MNHNS; CDR2 reads SASEGT. This CDR3 spans 14 amino acids. Trimming at V came to 2 bases and at J to 7 bases, leaving 3 bases not matched to a gene. The DNA of the CDR3 is TGTGCCAGCAGTGAACGGCAGGGGGCTGAAAAACTGTTTTTT. This encodes CASSERQGAEKLFF.

The table lists this clonotype with many counts. The chain has TRBV13 and TRBJ2-1, with D perhaps TRBD2 (6 bases). Trimming removed 3 bases from V and 4 bases from J, with 16 bases in between. The germline CDR1 and CDR2 sequences are PRHDT and FYEKMQ (reference sequence). The CDR3 covers 16 residues. In DNA form, the CDR3 reads TGTGCCAGCAGCTTCGGTCCGGACTACCCTTACAATGAGCAGTTCTTC. The encoded protein is CASSFGPDYPYNEQFF.

The chain recombines TRBV5-1 with TRBJ2-2, with TRBD2 matching over 14 bases. The germline V gene has CDR1 SGHRS and CDR2 YFSETQ. V shed 4 bases and J 0 bases; nucleotides not matched to a gene: 5. This CDR3 comprises 18 residues. This chain's CDR3 is CASSPGLAGAPNTGELFF. The CDR3 DNA is TGCGCCAGCAGCCCGGGACTAGCGGGGGCTCCGAACACCGGGGAGCTGTTTTTT. The full variable domain, completed using reference TRBV5-1 and TRBJ2-2, is KAGVTQTPRYLIKTRGQQVTLSCSPISGHRSVSWYQQTPGQGLQFLFEYFSETQRNKGNFPGRFSGRQFSNSRSEMNVSTLELGDSALYLCASSPGLAGAPNTGELFFGEGSRLTVL.

On this clonotype itself: This sequence may be a read error, since a much larger clone differs from it by one base. This chain links TRBV6-5 with TRBJ1-5, with D perhaps TRBD1 (5 bases). The CDR3 covers 14 residues. The V gene's germline CDR1 is MNHEY and CDR2 SVGAGI. Deletions cut 3 bases from V and 6 bases from J, with 12 bases between. Here the CDR3 reads CASSYRQYSQPQHF. CDR3 nucleotide sequence: TGTGCCAGCAGTTATCGACAGTACAGTCAGCCCCAGCATTTT.

This clonotype turned up a few times. The chain uses TRBV28 and TRBJ1-4; D ambiguous. The CDR3 has 14 residues. Germline CDR1 is MDHEN and CDR2 is SYDVKM. Deletions cut 2 bases from V and 3 bases from J, with 7 bases between. This CDR3 is CASSLIRANEKLFF. The CDR3 DNA sequence: TGTGCCAGCAGTTTAATCCGGGCTAATGAAAAACTGTTTTTT.

In this sample, this clonotype turned up many times. The V and J genes are TRBV5-6 and TRBJ2-1, with TRBD2 matching 8 bases. V lost 1 base to trimming and J lost 3 bases; unmatched junction nucleotides: 0. The CDR3 contains 14 residues. CDR1 is SGHDT and CDR2 is YYEEEE in the germline V gene. CDR3 sequence reads: CASSLTSGYNEQFF. CDR3 in DNA: TGTGCCAGCAGCTTGACTAGCGGCTACAATGAGCAGTTCTTC.

This clonotype was picked up many times. The CDR3 spells CASRLNSIQETQYF. Here the CDR3 DNA reads TGTGCCAGCAGACTCAACTCGATTCAAGAGACCCAGTACTTC. This sequence joins TRBV12-3 or TRBV12-4 and TRBJ2-5, with D hard to call. V was shortened by 6 bases and J by 2 bases, with 13 bases between the two germline ends. CDR3 length: 14 amino acids.

V gene TRBV7-2 combines with J gene TRBJ2-1; TRBD2 matches 8 bases. The CDR3 is 16 amino acids. The V gene end was trimmed by 5 bases and the J gene end by 5 bases; junction bases not matched to a gene: 11. The germline V gene has CDR1 SGHTA and CDR2 FQGNSA. CDR3 sequence (DNA): TGTGCCAGCAGCACGCTCGCGCGGGAGGCACACAATGAGCAGTTCTTC. Protein sequence: CASSTLAREAHNEQFF. Variable domain in full (rest from reference TRBV7-2 and TRBJ2-1): GAGVSQSPSNKVTEKGKDVELRCDPISGHTALYWYRQSLGQGLEFLIYFQGNSAPDKSGLPSDRFSAERTGGSVSTLTIQRTQQEDSAVYLCASSTLAREAHNEQFFGPGTRLTVL.

To note about this clonotype: An end of the junction does not agree with germline; a read error may underlie this. The CDR3 sequence is CASSPRWSGRAYEQYF. As DNA, the CDR3 is TGTGCCAGCAGCCCTCGCTGGAGCGGGAGGGCCTACGAGCAGTATTTC. This chain uses TRBV3-1 with TRBJ2-7, with TRBD2 matching over 10 bases. Germline V CDR1 and CDR2: LGHDT, YNNKEL (reference sequence). There are 16 residues in the CDR3.